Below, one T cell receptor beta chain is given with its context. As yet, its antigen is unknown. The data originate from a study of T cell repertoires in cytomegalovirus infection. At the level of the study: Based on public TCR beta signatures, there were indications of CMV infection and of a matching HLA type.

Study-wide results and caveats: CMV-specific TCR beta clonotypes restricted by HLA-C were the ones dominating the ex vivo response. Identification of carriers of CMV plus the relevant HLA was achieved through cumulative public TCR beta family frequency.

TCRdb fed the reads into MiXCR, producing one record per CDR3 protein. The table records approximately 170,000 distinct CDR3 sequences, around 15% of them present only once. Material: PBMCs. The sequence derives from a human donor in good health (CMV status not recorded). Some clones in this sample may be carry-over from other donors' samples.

CDR3 coding DNA: TGCGCCAGCAGCTCCCACGGCCCCCCGGACTCCTACGAGCAGTACTTC. Translated, it gives CASSSHGPPDSYEQYF. The genes are TRBV5-1 and TRBJ2-7; no reliable D call. Trimming took off 3 bases at V and 0 bases at J, with 16 bases between the two ends. The CDR3 extends over 16 amino acids. Germline V CDR1 and CDR2: SGHRS, YFSETQ.